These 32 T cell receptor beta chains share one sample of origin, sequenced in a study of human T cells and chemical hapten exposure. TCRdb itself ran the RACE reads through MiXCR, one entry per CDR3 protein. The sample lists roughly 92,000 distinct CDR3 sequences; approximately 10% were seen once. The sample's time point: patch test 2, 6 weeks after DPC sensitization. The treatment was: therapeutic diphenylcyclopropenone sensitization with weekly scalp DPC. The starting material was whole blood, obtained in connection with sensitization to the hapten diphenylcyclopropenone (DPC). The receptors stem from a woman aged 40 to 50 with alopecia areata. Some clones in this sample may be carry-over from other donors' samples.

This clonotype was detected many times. The CDR3, as DNA: TGTGCCAGCAGACACCGGGGCAGGCCACCTGGAAACACCATATATTTT. Amino acid sequence: CASRHRGRPPGNTIYF. The V call is TRBV11-2, the J call TRBJ1-3; D possibly corresponds to TRBD1 (5 bases). Trimming took off 6 bases at V and 2 bases at J, with 17 bases between the two ends. CDR1 SGHAT and CDR2 FQNNGV come from the germline V gene. This CDR3 comprises 16 residues. Full variable domain (rest looked up from reference TRBV11-2 and TRBJ1-3): EAGVAQSPRYKIIEKRQSVAFWCNPISGHATLYWYQQILGQGPKLLIQFQNNGVVDDSQLPKDRFSAERLKGVDSTLKIQPAKLEDSAVYLCASRHRGRPPGNTIYFGEGSWLTVV.

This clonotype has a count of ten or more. CDR3 loop: CSGRGGKETQYF. In DNA, the CDR3 is TGCAGTGGAAGGGGGGGAAAAGAGACCCAGTACTTC. This chain connects TRBV20-1 to TRBJ2-5, with a possible D match to TRBD2 (7 bases). There are 12 residues in the CDR3. Germline assignment: CDR1 DFQATT and CDR2 SNEGSKA (reference sequence). V was trimmed by 7 bases and J by 3 bases, leaving 12 bases between them.

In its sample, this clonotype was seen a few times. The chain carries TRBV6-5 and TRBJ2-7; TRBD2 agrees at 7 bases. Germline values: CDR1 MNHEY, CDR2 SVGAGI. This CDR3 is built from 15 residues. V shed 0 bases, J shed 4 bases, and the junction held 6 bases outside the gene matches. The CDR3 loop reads CASSYSGLADYEQYF. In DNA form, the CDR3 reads TGTGCCAGCAGTTACTCGGGTCTAGCGGATTACGAGCAGTACTTC.

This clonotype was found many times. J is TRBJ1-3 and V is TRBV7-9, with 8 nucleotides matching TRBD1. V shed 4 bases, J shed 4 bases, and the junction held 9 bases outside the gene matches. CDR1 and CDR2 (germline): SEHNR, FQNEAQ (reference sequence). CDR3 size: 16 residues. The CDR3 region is CASSYSRTGGGNTIYF. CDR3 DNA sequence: TGTGCCAGCAGCTATTCGCGAACAGGGGGAGGAAACACCATATATTTT.

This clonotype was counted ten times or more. The CDR3 DNA sequence: TGTGCCAGTAGTATGGCAGGGGGGTGGGCTGCGAACACCGGGGAGCTGTTTTTT. Protein: CASSMAGGWAANTGELFF. The chain links TRBV19 to TRBJ2-2; D possibly corresponds to TRBD1 (7 bases). Germline V CDR1 and CDR2: LNHDA, SQIVND (reference sequence). The CDR3 is 18 amino acids. V lost 3 bases to trimming and J lost 0 bases, with 17 bases between them.

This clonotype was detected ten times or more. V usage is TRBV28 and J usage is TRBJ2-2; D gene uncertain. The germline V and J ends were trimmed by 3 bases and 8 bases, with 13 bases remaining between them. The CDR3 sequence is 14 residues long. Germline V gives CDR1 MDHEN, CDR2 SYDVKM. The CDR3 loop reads CASSFGIKVGELFF. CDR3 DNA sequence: TGTGCCAGCAGTTTTGGGATAAAAGTTGGGGAGCTGTTTTTT.

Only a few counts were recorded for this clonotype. The CDR3 nucleotides are TGTGCCAGCTCACCGACTGCGAACACTGAAGCTTTCTTT. Amino acids: CASSPTANTEAFF. This chain joins TRBV18 and TRBJ1-1; D not certain. The germline V gene encodes CDR1 KGHSH and CDR2 LQKENI. V lost 3 bases and J lost 1, with 6 bases in between. The CDR3 loop spans 13 amino acids.

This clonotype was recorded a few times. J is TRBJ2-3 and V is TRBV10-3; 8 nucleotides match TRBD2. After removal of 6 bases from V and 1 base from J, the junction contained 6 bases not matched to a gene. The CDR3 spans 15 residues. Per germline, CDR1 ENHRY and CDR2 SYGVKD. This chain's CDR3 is CAIRGSGAGTDTQYF. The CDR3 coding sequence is TGTGCCATCAGGGGTAGCGGGGCGGGCACAGATACGCAGTATTTT.

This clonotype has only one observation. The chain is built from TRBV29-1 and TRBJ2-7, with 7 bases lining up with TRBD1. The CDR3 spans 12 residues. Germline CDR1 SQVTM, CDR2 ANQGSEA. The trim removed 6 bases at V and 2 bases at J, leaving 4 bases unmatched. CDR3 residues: CSVGDSAYEQYF. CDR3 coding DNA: TGCAGCGTGGGGGACAGCGCCTACGAGCAGTACTTC.

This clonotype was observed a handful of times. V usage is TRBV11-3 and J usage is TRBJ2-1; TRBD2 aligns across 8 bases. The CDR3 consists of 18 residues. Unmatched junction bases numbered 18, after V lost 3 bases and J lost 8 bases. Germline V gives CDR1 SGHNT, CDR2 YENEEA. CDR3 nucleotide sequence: TGTGCCAGCAGCTTCTCAGCGGGAGAATGGTCTTTAGGAGATGAGCAGTTCTTC. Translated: CASSFSAGEWSLGDEQFF.

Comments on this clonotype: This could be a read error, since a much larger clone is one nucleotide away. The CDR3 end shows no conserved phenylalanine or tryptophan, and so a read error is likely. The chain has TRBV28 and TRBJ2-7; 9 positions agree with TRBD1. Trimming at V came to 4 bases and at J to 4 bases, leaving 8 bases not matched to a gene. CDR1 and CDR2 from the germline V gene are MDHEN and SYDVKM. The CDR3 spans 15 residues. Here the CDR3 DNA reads TGTGCCAGCAGTTCACCCGGGACAGGGCGATACGAGCAGTACTTG. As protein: CASSSPGTGRYEQYL.

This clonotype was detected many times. In nucleotides, the CDR3 is TGTGCCAGCAGCCCGGGACATCGCTACAATGAGCAGTTCTTC. This codes for CASSPGHRYNEQFF. The chain uses TRBV7-2 and TRBJ2-1; possible D gene TRBD1, 6 bases. Trimming pared 5 bases from V and 3 bases from J, leaving 11 bases between. Looked up from germline, CDR1 is SGHTA and CDR2 is FQGNSA. The CDR3 consists of 14 residues.

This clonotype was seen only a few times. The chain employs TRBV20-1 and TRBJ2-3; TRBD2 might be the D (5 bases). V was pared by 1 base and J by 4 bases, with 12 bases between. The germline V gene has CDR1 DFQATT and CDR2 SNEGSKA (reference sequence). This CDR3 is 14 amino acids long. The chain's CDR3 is CSARARTVADTQYF. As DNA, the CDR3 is TGCAGTGCTAGAGCCCGGACTGTCGCAGATACGCAGTATTTT.

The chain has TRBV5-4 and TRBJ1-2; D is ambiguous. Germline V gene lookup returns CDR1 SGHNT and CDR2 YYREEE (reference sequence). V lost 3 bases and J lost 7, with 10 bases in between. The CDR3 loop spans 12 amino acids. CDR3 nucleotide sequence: TGTGCCAGCAGCTCCTCAAGTGGTGGCTACACCTTC. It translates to CASSSSSGGYTF.

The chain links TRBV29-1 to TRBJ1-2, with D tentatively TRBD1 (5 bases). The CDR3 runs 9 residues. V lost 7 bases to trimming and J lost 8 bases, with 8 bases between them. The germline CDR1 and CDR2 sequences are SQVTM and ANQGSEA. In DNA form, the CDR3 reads TGCAGCGCAGAGGGGGGCTACACCTTC. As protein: CSAEGGYTF.

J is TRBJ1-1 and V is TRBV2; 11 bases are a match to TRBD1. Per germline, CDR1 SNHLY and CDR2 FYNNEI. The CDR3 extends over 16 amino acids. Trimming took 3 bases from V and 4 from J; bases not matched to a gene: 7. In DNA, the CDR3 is TGTGCCAGCAGTGAGGGGACAGGGGGTTCGGGCACTGAAGCTTTCTTT. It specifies CASSEGTGGSGTEAFF.

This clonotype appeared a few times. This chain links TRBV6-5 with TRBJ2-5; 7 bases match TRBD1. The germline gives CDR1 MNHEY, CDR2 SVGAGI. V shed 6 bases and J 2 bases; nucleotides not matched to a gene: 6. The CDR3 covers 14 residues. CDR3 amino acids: CASSQGQIQETQYF. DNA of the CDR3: TGTGCCAGCAGCCAGGGACAGATACAAGAGACCCAGTACTTC.

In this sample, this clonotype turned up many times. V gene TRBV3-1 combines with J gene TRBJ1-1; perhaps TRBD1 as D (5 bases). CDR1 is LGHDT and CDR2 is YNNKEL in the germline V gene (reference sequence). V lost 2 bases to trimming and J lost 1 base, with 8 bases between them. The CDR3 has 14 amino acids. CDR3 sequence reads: CASSQRGTNTEAFF. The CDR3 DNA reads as TGTGCCAGCAGCCAACGGGGGACGAACACTGAAGCTTTCTTT.

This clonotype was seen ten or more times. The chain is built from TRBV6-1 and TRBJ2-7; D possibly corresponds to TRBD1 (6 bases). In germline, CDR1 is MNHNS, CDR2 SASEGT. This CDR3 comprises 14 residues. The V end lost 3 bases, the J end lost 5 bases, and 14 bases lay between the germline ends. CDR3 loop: CASSEPRQVHEQYF. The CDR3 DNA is TGTGCCAGCAGTGAGCCGCGACAGGTCCACGAGCAGTACTTC.

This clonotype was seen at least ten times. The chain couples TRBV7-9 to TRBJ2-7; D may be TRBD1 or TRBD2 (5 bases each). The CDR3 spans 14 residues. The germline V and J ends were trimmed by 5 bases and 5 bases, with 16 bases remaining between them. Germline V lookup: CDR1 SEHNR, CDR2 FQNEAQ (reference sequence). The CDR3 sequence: CASSQDRGRDEQYF. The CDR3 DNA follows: TGTGCCAGCAGCCAGGACCGGGGCCGAGACGAGCAGTACTTC.

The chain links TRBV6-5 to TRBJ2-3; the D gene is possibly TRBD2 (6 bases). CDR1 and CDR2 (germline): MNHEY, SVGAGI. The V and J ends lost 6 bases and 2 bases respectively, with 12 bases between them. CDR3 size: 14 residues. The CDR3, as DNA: TGTGCCAGCAGGGTAGCGGCCCTCACAGATACGCAGTATTTT. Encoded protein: CASRVAALTDTQYF.

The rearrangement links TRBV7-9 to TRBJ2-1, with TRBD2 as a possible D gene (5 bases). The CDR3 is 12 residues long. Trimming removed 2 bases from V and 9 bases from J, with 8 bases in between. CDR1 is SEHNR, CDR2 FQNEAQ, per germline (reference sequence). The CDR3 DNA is TGTGCCAGCAGCTTATCCGGGGTTGAGCAGTTCTTC. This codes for CASSLSGVEQFF.

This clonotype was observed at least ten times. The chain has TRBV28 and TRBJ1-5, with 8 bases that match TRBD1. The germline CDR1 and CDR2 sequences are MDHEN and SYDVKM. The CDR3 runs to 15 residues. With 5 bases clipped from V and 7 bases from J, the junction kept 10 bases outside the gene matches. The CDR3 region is CASSPDRAERQPQHF. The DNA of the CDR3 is TGTGCCAGCAGTCCGGACAGGGCGGAGAGGCAGCCCCAGCATTTT.

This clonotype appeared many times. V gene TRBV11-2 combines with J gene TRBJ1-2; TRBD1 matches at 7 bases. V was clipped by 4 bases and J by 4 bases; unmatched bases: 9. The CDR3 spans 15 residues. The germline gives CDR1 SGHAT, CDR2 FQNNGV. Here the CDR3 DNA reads TGTGCCAGCAGCTCTCCCCGGGGACAGACCTATGGCTACACCTTC. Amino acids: CASSSPRGQTYGYTF.

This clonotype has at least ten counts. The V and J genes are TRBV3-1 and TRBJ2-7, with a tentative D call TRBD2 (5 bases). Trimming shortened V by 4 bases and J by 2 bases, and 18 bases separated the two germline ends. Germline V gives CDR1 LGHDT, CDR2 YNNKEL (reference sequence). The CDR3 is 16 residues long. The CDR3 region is CASSPPGLVSAYEQYF. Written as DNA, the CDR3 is TGTGCCAGCAGCCCGCCGGGATTAGTTTCGGCCTACGAGCAGTACTTC.

The CDR3 sequence: CATREWRANEQFF. The CDR3 DNA reads as TGTGCCACCAGGGAATGGCGGGCCAATGAGCAGTTCTTC. The chain joins TRBV13 to TRBJ2-1; the D gene could be TRBD1 or TRBD2 (5 bases each). The CDR3 loop spans 13 amino acids. The germline CDR1 and CDR2 sequences are PRHDT and FYEKMQ (reference sequence). Deletions cut 10 bases from V and 6 bases from J, with 16 bases between.

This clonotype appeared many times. CDR3: CASSPAQRDTQYF. The CDR3 bases are TGTGCCAGTAGTCCCGCTCAGCGGGATACGCAGTATTTT. The J gene is TRBJ2-3, the V gene TRBV19; D might be TRBD2 (5 bases). This CDR3 has 13 residues. Germline CDR1 is LNHDA and CDR2 is SQIVND (reference sequence). Trimming removed 5 bases from V and 6 bases from J, with 12 bases in between. The full variable domain, its missing parts supplied by reference TRBV19 and TRBJ2-3, is DGGITQSPKYLFRKEGQNVTLSCEQNLNHDAMYWYRQDPGQGLRLIYYSQIVNDFQKGDIAEGYSVSREKKESFPLTVTSAQKNPTAFYLCASSPAQRDTQYFGPGTRLTVL.

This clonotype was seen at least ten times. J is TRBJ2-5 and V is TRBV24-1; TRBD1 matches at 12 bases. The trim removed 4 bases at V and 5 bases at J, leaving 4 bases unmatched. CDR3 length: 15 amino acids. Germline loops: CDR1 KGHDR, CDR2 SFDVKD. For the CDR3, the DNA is TGTGCCACCAGTGACGGGACAGGGGGCCGGGAGACCCAGTACTTC. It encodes CATSDGTGGRETQYF.

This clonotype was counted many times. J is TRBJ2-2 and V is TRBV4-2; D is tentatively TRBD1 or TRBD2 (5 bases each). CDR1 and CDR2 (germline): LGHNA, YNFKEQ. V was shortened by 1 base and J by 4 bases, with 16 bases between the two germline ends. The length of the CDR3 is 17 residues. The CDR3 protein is CASSQVVWGKGTGELFF. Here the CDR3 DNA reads TGTGCCAGCAGCCAAGTTGTATGGGGGAAGGGCACCGGGGAGCTGTTTTTT.

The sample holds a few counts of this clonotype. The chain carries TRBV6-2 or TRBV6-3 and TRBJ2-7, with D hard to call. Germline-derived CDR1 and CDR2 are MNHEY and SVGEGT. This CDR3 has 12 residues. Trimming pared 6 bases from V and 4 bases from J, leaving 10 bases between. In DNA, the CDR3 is TGTGCCAGCAGCCCGGTTGTTTACGAGCAGTACTTC. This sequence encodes CASSPVVYEQYF.

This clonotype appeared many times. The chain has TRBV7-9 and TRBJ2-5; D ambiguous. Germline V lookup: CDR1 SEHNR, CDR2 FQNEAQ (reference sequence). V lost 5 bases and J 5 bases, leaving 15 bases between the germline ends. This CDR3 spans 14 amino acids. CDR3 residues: CASSTNAGRETQYF. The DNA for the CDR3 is TGTGCCAGCAGCACCAACGCCGGGCGGGAGACCCAGTACTTC. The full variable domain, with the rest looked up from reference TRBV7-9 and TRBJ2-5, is DTGVSQNPRHKITKRGQNVTFRCDPISEHNRLYWYRQTLGQGPEFLTYFQNEAQLEKSRLLSDRFSAERPKGSFSTLEIQRTEQGDSAMYLCASSTNAGRETQYFGPGTRLLVL.

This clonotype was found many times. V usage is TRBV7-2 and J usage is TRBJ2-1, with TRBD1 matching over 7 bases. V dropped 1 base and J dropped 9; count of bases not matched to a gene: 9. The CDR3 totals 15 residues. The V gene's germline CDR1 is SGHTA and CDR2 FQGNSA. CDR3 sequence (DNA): TGTGCCAGCAGCTTAGTGGGGACAGCCGTCGGTGAGCAGTTCTTC. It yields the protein CASSLVGTAVGEQFF. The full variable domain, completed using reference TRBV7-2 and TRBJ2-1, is GAGVSQSPSNKVTEKGKDVELRCDPISGHTALYWYRQSLGQGLEFLIYFQGNSAPDKSGLPSDRFSAERTGGSVSTLTIQRTQQEDSAVYLCASSLVGTAVGEQFFGPGTRLTVL.